This is a list of T cell receptor beta chains from one sample in a study of beta chain features in type 1 diabetes. Sequencing was performed with immunoSEQ multiplex PCR; in TCRdb, only in-frame clones are kept and a portion is missing. The table includes over 200,000 clones, about a tenth detected once. Sequenced input: naive CD4+ T cells from blood. These receptors were obtained from a man between 25 and 39 years old with type 1 diabetes. Both conserved end residues are part of each CDR3. A D gene is named only where the DNA matches it firmly. Expanded clones get a size class; other rows say once, few or many, or leave the size out.

V gene: TRBV4-1; D gene: TRBD2; clone size: few; CDR3 length: 15; J gene: TRBJ2-5; CDR3 protein: CASSKLAVGQETQYF; CDR3 DNA: TGCGCCAGCAGCAAACTAGCGGTGGGACAAGAGACCCAGTACTTC
V gene: TRBV7-6; D gene: TRBD1; clone size: .; CDR3 length: 14; J gene: TRBJ1-5; CDR3 protein: CASSPGTGNQPQHF; CDR3 DNA: TGTGCCAGCAGCCCGGGGACAGGGAATCAGCCCCAGCATTTT
V gene: TRBV7-2; D gene: TRBD2; clone size: .; CDR3 length: 16; J gene: TRBJ2-7; CDR3 protein: CASSPARLAGRSEEYF; CDR3 DNA: TGTGCCAGCAGCCCCGCAAGACTAGCGGGGAGGAGCGAGGAGTACTTC
V gene: TRBV29-1; D gene: .; clone size: .; CDR3 length: 13; J gene: TRBJ1-1; CDR3 protein: CSVRDTKNTEAFF; CDR3 DNA: TGCAGCGTACGGGACACTAAGAACACTGAAGCTTTCTTT
V gene: TRBV14; D gene: .; clone size: few; CDR3 length: 15; J gene: TRBJ1-6; CDR3 protein: CASSQGAVWNSPLHF; CDR3 DNA: TGTGCCAGCAGCCAAGGTGCGGTTTGGAATTCACCCCTCCACTTT
V gene: TRBV2; D gene: .; clone size: few; CDR3 length: 16; J gene: TRBJ2-1; CDR3 protein: CASNRRGHSSYNEQFF; CDR3 DNA: TGTGCCAGCAATAGGAGGGGCCATAGCTCCTACAATGAGCAGTTCTTC
V gene: TRBV7-9; D gene: .; clone size: few; CDR3 length: 15; J gene: TRBJ1-2; CDR3 protein: CASSLRGSLNYGYTF; CDR3 DNA: TGTGCCAGCAGCTTAAGGGGCAGCCTTAACTATGGCTACACCTTC
V gene: TRBV2; D gene: .; clone size: few; CDR3 length: 13; J gene: TRBJ2-3; CDR3 protein: CASSGEGTDTQYF; CDR3 DNA: TGTGCCAGCAGCGGGGAGGGCACAGATACGCAGTATTTT
V gene: TRBV29-1; D gene: .; clone size: few; CDR3 length: 13; J gene: TRBJ1-1; CDR3 protein: CSVALQGGVEAFF; CDR3 DNA: TGCAGCGTCGCACTCCAGGGCGGAGTTGAAGCTTTCTTT
V gene: TRBV2; D gene: .; clone size: .; CDR3 length: 15; J gene: TRBJ1-5; CDR3 protein: CASSEIAGSNQPQHF; CDR3 DNA: TGTGCCAGCAGTGAAATCGCAGGGAGCAATCAGCCCCAGCATTTT
V gene: TRBV6-1; D gene: .; clone size: .; CDR3 length: 14; J gene: TRBJ2-4; CDR3 protein: CASSKTGGENIQYF; CDR3 DNA: TGTGCCAGCAGTAAAACAGGGGGGGAAAACATTCAGTACTTC
V gene: TRBV5-1; D gene: TRBD1; clone size: few; CDR3 length: 17; J gene: TRBJ2-3; CDR3 protein: CASSLHRTQGAEDTQYF; CDR3 DNA: TGCGCCAGCAGCTTGCATAGAACCCAGGGGGCAGAGGATACGCAGTATTTT
V gene: TRBV29-1; D gene: .; clone size: few; CDR3 length: 11; J gene: TRBJ1-2; CDR3 protein: CSVGAGYGYTF; CDR3 DNA: TGCAGCGTTGGGGCAGGCTATGGCTACACCTTC
V gene: TRBV11-2; D gene: TRBD1; clone size: few; CDR3 length: 13; J gene: TRBJ2-3; CDR3 protein: CASRTGLADTQYF; CDR3 DNA: TGTGCCAGCCGGACAGGGCTCGCAGATACGCAGTATTTT
V gene: TRBV19; D gene: .; clone size: .; CDR3 length: 16; J gene: TRBJ2-7; CDR3 protein: CASHPAARVAELRGHF; CDR3 DNA: TGTGCCAGTCACCCCGCCGCGCGGGTAGCGGAGCTACGAGGACACTTC
V gene: TRBV5-4; D gene: .; clone size: .; CDR3 length: 17; J gene: TRBJ2-1; CDR3 protein: CASRRGPTQGGRNEQFF; CDR3 DNA: TGTGCCAGCAGGCGGGGGCCCACACAGGGGGGTAGAAATGAGCAGTTCTTC
V gene: TRBV30; D gene: TRBD1; clone size: few; CDR3 length: 18; J gene: TRBJ1-5; CDR3 protein: CAWSGKDRGPGGNQPQHF; CDR3 DNA: TGTGCCTGGAGTGGGAAGGACAGGGGGCCCGGGGGCAATCAGCCCCAGCATTTT
V gene: TRBV11-3; D gene: .; clone size: few; CDR3 length: 15; J gene: TRBJ2-1; CDR3 protein: CASSLWTTTYNEQFF; CDR3 DNA: TGTGCCAGCAGCTTATGGACTACCACTTACAATGAGCAGTTCTTC
V gene: TRBV6-5; D gene: TRBD1; clone size: few; CDR3 length: 16; J gene: TRBJ1-4; CDR3 protein: CASSYSAGTANEKLFF; CDR3 DNA: TGTGCCAGCAGTTACTCGGCAGGGACAGCGAATGAAAAACTGTTTTTT
V gene: TRBV5-4; D gene: TRBD2; clone size: few; CDR3 length: 15; J gene: TRBJ2-5; CDR3 protein: CASSSGLAGEGTQYF; CDR3 DNA: TGTGCCAGCAGCTCTGGACTAGCGGGGGAAGGGACCCAGTACTTC
V gene: TRBV29-1; D gene: .; clone size: many; CDR3 length: 10; J gene: TRBJ2-1; CDR3 protein: CSGRYNEQFF; CDR3 DNA: TGCAGCGGGCGGTACAATGAGCAGTTCTTC
V gene: TRBV20-1; D gene: .; clone size: .; CDR3 length: 11; J gene: TRBJ1-1; CDR3 protein: CSGGGNTEAFF; CDR3 DNA: TGCAGTGGGGGGGGGAACACTGAAGCTTTCTTT
V gene: TRBV30; D gene: TRBD1; clone size: .; CDR3 length: 15; J gene: TRBJ2-7; CDR3 protein: CAWRSGTGDSYEQYF; CDR3 DNA: TGTGCCTGGAGGTCAGGGACAGGGGACTCCTACGAGCAGTACTTC
V gene: TRBV9; D gene: .; clone size: few; CDR3 length: 14; J gene: TRBJ2-5; CDR3 protein: CASSVDGTGGTQYF; CDR3 DNA: TGTGCCAGCAGCGTAGACGGGACCGGGGGGACCCAGTACTTC
V gene: TRBV5-1; D gene: .; clone size: few; CDR3 length: 14; J gene: TRBJ2-5; CDR3 protein: CASSNGLGQETQYF; CDR3 DNA: TGCGCCAGCAGTAACGGACTGGGTCAAGAGACCCAGTACTTC
V gene: TRBV2; D gene: TRBD1; clone size: .; CDR3 length: 12; J gene: TRBJ2-7; CDR3 protein: CATGQATYDRYF; CDR3 DNA: TGTGCCACCGGACAGGCAACCTACGATCGGTACTTC
V gene: TRBV19; D gene: .; clone size: .; CDR3 length: 13; J gene: TRBJ1-5; CDR3 protein: CASSWAGNQPQHF; CDR3 DNA: TGTGCCAGTAGTTGGGCGGGAAATCAGCCCCAGCATTTT
V gene: TRBV2; D gene: .; clone size: .; CDR3 length: 13; J gene: TRBJ1-5; CDR3 protein: CASSLQLAQPQHF; CDR3 DNA: TGTGCCAGCAGTTTACAGCTGGCCCAGCCCCAGCATTTT
V gene: TRBV7-9; D gene: TRBD1; clone size: .; CDR3 length: 12; J gene: TRBJ2-7; CDR3 protein: CASSSDRGEQYF; CDR3 DNA: TGTGCCAGCAGCTCAGACAGGGGCGAGCAGTACTTC
V gene: TRBV7-3; D gene: TRBD1; clone size: few; CDR3 length: 18; J gene: TRBJ1-1; CDR3 protein: CASSLTGTGGLFGTEAFF; CDR3 DNA: TGTGCCAGCAGCTTAACGGGGACAGGGGGCCTTTTTGGCACTGAAGCTTTCTTT
V gene: TRBV27; D gene: .; clone size: .; CDR3 length: 13; J gene: TRBJ1-2; CDR3 protein: CASRSTGSFGYTF; CDR3 DNA: TGTGCCAGCAGATCCACAGGGAGCTTTGGCTACACCTTC
V gene: TRBV5-1; D gene: .; clone size: .; CDR3 length: 14; J gene: TRBJ1-1; CDR3 protein: CASSMAGGDTEAFF; CDR3 DNA: TGCGCCAGCAGCATGGCGGGAGGGGACACTGAAGCTTTCTTT
V gene: TRBV11-2; D gene: .; clone size: .; CDR3 length: 13; J gene: TRBJ1-1; CDR3 protein: CASSAQGPTEAFF; CDR3 DNA: TGTGCCAGCAGCGCACAGGGTCCCACTGAAGCTTTCTTT
V gene: TRBV27; D gene: .; clone size: .; CDR3 length: 14; J gene: TRBJ1-6; CDR3 protein: CASRKSREGSPLHF; CDR3 DNA: TGTGCCAGCAGAAAAAGCAGGGAGGGCTCACCCCTCCACTTT
V gene: TRBV2; D gene: .; clone size: .; CDR3 length: 14; J gene: TRBJ1-3; CDR3 protein: CATPGESYGNTIYF; CDR3 DNA: TGTGCCACCCCAGGGGAGTCATACGGAAACACCATATATTTT
V gene: TRBV25-1; D gene: TRBD1; clone size: few; CDR3 length: 16; J gene: TRBJ2-1; CDR3 protein: CASSGGQGLKGNEQFF; CDR3 DNA: TGTGCCAGCAGTGGGGGACAGGGGTTGAAGGGAAATGAGCAGTTCTTC
V gene: TRBV2; D gene: TRBD1; clone size: .; CDR3 length: 13; J gene: TRBJ2-7; CDR3 protein: CASSVGTDYEQYF; CDR3 DNA: TGTGCCAGCAGCGTTGGGACAGACTACGAGCAGTACTTC